One and the same sample provided the 10 T cell receptor beta chains below, sequenced in a study of cytomegalovirus exposure and HLA in healthy donors. Primers included in the PCR were 60 Vbeta and 13 Jbeta primers. Using immunoSEQ multiplex PCR, the repertoire was profiled, and TCRdb retains in-frame clones only, with some absent. This listing includes about 170,000 clones. Sequencing was carried out using PBMCs. The receptors stem from a woman aged 55-70 years in good health and CMV-seronegative.

This chain links TRBV19 with TRBJ2-4, with 11 positions matching TRBD2. The ends lost 3 bases at V and 0 bases at J; junction bases unmatched: 7. Germline CDR1 reads LNHDA; CDR2 reads SQIVND (reference sequence). The CDR3 has 18 residues. This CDR3 reads CASSISSGGREAKNIQYF. For the CDR3, the DNA is TGTGCCAGTAGTATTTCTAGCGGGGGGCGGGAAGCCAAAAACATTCAGTACTTC.

V usage is TRBV6-5 and J usage is TRBJ2-2; 9 nucleotides align to TRBD1. The CDR3 has 16 amino acids. CDR1 is MNHEY, CDR2 SVGAGI, per germline. The V gene end was trimmed by 1 base and the J gene end by 2 bases; junction bases not matched to a gene: 2. For the CDR3, the DNA is TGTGCCAGCAGTTACTTGGGACAGGGTAACACCGGGGAGCTGTTTTTT. Translation: CASSYLGQGNTGELFF.

This chain links TRBV7-2 with TRBJ1-5; 9 nucleotides line up with TRBD1. The CDR3 contains 14 residues. The germline gives CDR1 SGHTA, CDR2 FQGNSA. V gave up 3 bases and J gave up 6 bases; unmatched junction bases: 3. In DNA, the CDR3 is TGTGCCAGCAGCTTCGGGACAGGGATTCAGCCCCAGCATTTT. As protein: CASSFGTGIQPQHF.

The rearrangement links TRBV5-1 to TRBJ2-1; 9 nucleotides line up with TRBD2. The length of the CDR3 is 16 residues. Trimming removed 0 bases from V and 3 bases from J; junction bases left unmatched: 4. The germline CDR1 and CDR2 sequences are SGHRS and YFSETQ. DNA for the CDR3: TGCGCCAGCAGCTTGGCCGCGCGGGGGGGCTACAATGAGCAGTTCTTC. This codes for CASSLAARGGYNEQFF.

The chain employs TRBV10-3 and TRBJ1-2; D perhaps matches TRBD1 (5 bases). Germline V gene lookup returns CDR1 ENHRY and CDR2 SYGVKD. The CDR3 consists of 15 residues. V was shortened by 0 bases and J by 8 bases, with 16 bases between the two germline ends. CDR3 sequence: CAISESGGAYGGYTF. As DNA, the CDR3 is TGTGCCATCAGTGAGTCGGGGGGAGCCTATGGGGGCTACACCTTC.

The V gene is TRBV7-3, the J gene TRBJ2-7; 10 nucleotides line up with TRBD2. V gave up 4 bases and J gave up 6 bases; unmatched junction bases: 9. Germline loops: CDR1 SGHTA, CDR2 FQGTGA. CDR3 length: 15 amino acids. This chain's CDR3 is CASSSGPSGSREQYF. The CDR3 DNA reads as TGTGCCAGCAGCTCCGGCCCTAGCGGGAGTCGCGAGCAGTACTTC.

The gene calls are TRBV10-3 and TRBJ1-1; perhaps TRBD1 as D (6 bases). Trimming removed 2 bases from V and 0 bases from J, with 10 bases in between. The CDR3 sequence is 15 residues long. The germline gives CDR1 ENHRY, CDR2 SYGVKD. As DNA, the CDR3 is TGTGCCATCAGTGAGCCGACAGGCTTGAACACTGAAGCTTTCTTT. Translated, it gives CAISEPTGLNTEAFF.

The chain recombines TRBV5-4 with TRBJ1-4, with 11 bases that match TRBD1. This CDR3 is 13 amino acids long. The V gene's germline CDR1 is SGHNT and CDR2 YYREEE (reference sequence). V lost 5 bases and J lost 8; bases outside the gene matches: 2. The DNA of the CDR3 is TGTGCCAGCAGGGGACAGGGGGACGAAAAACTGTTTTTT. Protein product: CASRGQGDEKLFF.

The CDR3 here is CASSPQGNYGYTF. In DNA form, the CDR3 reads TGCGCCAGTTCCCCACAGGGGAACTATGGCTACACCTTC. V is TRBV5-1 and J is TRBJ1-2; 7 bases match TRBD1. The junction had 6 bases not matched to a gene; V was cut back by 8 bases and J by 2 bases. The V gene's germline CDR1 is SGHRS and CDR2 YFSETQ. The CDR3 sequence is 13 residues long.

V gene TRBV5-1 combines with J gene TRBJ2-1; 10 bases line up with TRBD2. Trimming removed 0 bases from V and 7 bases from J; junction bases left unmatched: 4. In germline, CDR1 is SGHRS, CDR2 YFSETQ. The CDR3 consists of 15 residues. CDR3 nucleotide sequence: TGCGCCAGCAGCTTGGGGACTAGCGGTTCAAATGAGCAGTTCTTC. This encodes CASSLGTSGSNEQFF.